The sequence of this T cell receptor (beta chain) was determined in a study of vaccination and CD4 T cells after COVID-19. Study overall: Roughly ten convalescent cases were mild and one was severe, and all had been SARS-CoV-2 positive by nasal swab PCR. Stimuli were overlapping spike peptide pools of SARS-CoV-2 and three common cold coronaviruses (HCoV-NL63, HCoV-OC43, HCoV-229E). Every culture used as a control got a CEFX pool, an HIV-1 Nef pool, or no peptide.

The CDR3 is made up of 16 amino acids. Deletions cut 4 bases from V and 4 bases from J, with 19 bases between. CDR1 and CDR2 (germline): SNHLY, FYNNEI. Sequenced with the Oncomine TCR Beta short-read assay was DNA taken from cultured CD4+ T cells. Via MiXCR, TCRdb re-called the PCR reads, giving one row per CDR3 protein. This table holds some 20,000 distinct CDR3 sequences, approximately 27% found once. The sample's treatment: roughly 11-day PBMC culture with coronavirus spike peptide pools or control peptides (ViraFEST assay). Each well held under 2.5 million PBMCs in IL-2 (about 9.3 IU/ml) medium with approximately 9.2 ug/ml peptide pools. On this clonotype: Its antigen remains unknown.

The TCR was taken from a human donor with COVID-19. Sequenced sample: cultured CD4+ T cells from blood. This chain joins TRBV2 and TRBJ2-5; D gene unclear. CDR3 DNA sequence: TGTGCCAGCAGTGCATCCCGGAAAGGCTGGGGAGAGACCCAGTACTTC. Translated: CASSASRKGWGETQYF.